A single sample gave rise to the 11 T cell receptor beta chains below, sequenced in a study of shared clonotypes between healthy human individuals. CD45RO-negative, CCR7-positively selected cells formed the naive CD8 fraction, excluding terminally differentiated effector memory CD45RA+ cells. Method: immunoSEQ multiplex PCR; TCRdb's copy keeps in-frame clones and lacks some. This sample has about 600,000 clones, with around 95% found just once. The sequenced material came from naive CD8+ T cells sorted from blood. The origin of the receptors is a woman aged 25 to 39 in good health.

V and J are TRBV9 and TRBJ2-1; D remains unclear. V lost 4 bases and J 3 bases, leaving 20 bases between the germline ends. The CDR3 runs to 17 residues. In germline, CDR1 is SGDLS, CDR2 YYNGEE. The CDR3 DNA reads TGTGCCAGCAGCACCAGCCCGGAACGGCGCCGCTACAATGAGCAGTTCTTC. Its translation is CASSTSPERRRYNEQFF.

V gene TRBV7-8 combines with J gene TRBJ2-7, with unresolved D. The CDR3 runs 14 residues. Germline V gene data show CDR1 as SGHVS and CDR2 as FQNEAQ. Trimming pared 5 bases from V and 4 bases from J, leaving 15 bases between. The CDR3 sequence is CASSPSRTAYEQYF. CDR3 nucleotide sequence: TGTGCCAGCAGCCCGTCTAGGACCGCGTACGAGCAGTACTTC.

Here the CDR3 DNA reads TGTGCCAGCAGTTTATTCGGACTAGGGAATGAGCAGTTCTTC. Its protein is CASSLFGLGNEQFF. The V call is TRBV27, the J call TRBJ2-1; TRBD2 matches 7 bases. V lost 1 base to trimming and J lost 7 bases; unmatched junction nucleotides: 4. Germline loops: CDR1 MNHEY, CDR2 SMNVEV (reference sequence). This CDR3 spans 14 amino acids.

This chain joins TRBV29-1 and TRBJ2-7; D is unclear. Germline V gene sequence: CDR1 SQVTM, CDR2 ANQGSEA. Deletions cut 0 bases from V and 2 bases from J, with 5 bases between. This CDR3 spans 12 amino acids. In nucleotides, the CDR3 is TGCAGCGTTGAAGACACAGCCTACGAGCAGTACTTC. Its protein product is CSVEDTAYEQYF.

This chain joins TRBV27 and TRBJ2-7; D tentatively fits TRBD1 or TRBD2 (5 bases each). V was clipped by 3 bases and J by 2 bases, with 14 bases between them. There are 15 residues in the CDR3. Germline V gene data show CDR1 as MNHEY and CDR2 as SMNVEV (reference sequence). In DNA form, the CDR3 reads TGTGCCAGCAGTTTTGGACCCTTGGGGGCCTACGAGCAGTACTTC. As protein: CASSFGPLGAYEQYF.

V is TRBV5-6 and J is TRBJ1-5; D unresolved. Germline V gene sequence: CDR1 SGHDT, CDR2 YYEEEE. Trimming removed 3 bases from V and 5 bases from J, with 9 bases in between. The CDR3 totals 13 residues. CDR3 nucleotides: TGTGCCAGCAGCTACGGGTTGGATCAGCCCCAGCATTTT. Translating it yields CASSYGLDQPQHF.

This sequence joins TRBV28 and TRBJ1-1; D ambiguous. From germline, CDR1 is MDHEN and CDR2 SYDVKM. This CDR3 spans 11 amino acids. The germline V and J ends were trimmed by 4 bases and 6 bases, with 6 bases remaining between them. The CDR3 region has the DNA TGTGCCAGCAGTTACTTCGCTGAAGCTTTCTTT. Its translation is CASSYFAEAFF.

V and J are TRBV4-2 and TRBJ2-3; TRBD2 matches 7 bases. The V gene end was trimmed by 1 base and the J gene end by 2 bases; junction bases not matched to a gene: 12. The length of the CDR3 is 18 residues. Germline V gene lookup returns CDR1 LGHNA and CDR2 YNFKEQ. The CDR3 region has the DNA TGTGCCAGCAGCCAAGGGGCGCTGTCTAGCGGATACACAGATACGCAGTATTTT. This codes for CASSQGALSSGYTDTQYF.

V gene TRBV30 combines with J gene TRBJ2-7; D may be TRBD1 or TRBD2 (7 bases each). V lost 4 bases to trimming and J lost 2 bases, with 15 bases between them. Looked up from germline, CDR1 is GTSNPN and CDR2 is SVGIG (reference sequence). The CDR3 sequence is 14 residues long. CDR3 coding DNA: TGTGCCTGGAACGGGGGGACAGACCCCTACGAGCAGTACTTC. It codes for CAWNGGTDPYEQYF.

The CDR3 DNA sequence: TGTGCCAGCAGCCCGGGCGGAGGATACGAGCAGTACTTC. Amino acids: CASSPGGGYEQYF. This rearrangement joins TRBV5-4 to TRBJ2-7, with D perhaps matching TRBD2 (5 bases). Trimming pared 4 bases from V and 4 bases from J, leaving 12 bases between. The CDR3 totals 13 residues. Per the germline V gene, CDR1 is SGHNT and CDR2 is YYREEE (reference sequence).

This clone is a singleton in its sample. The CDR3 bases are TGTGCCAGCAGCTTATCTGGCAGGGGCAATCAGCCCCAGCATTTT. Its protein product is CASSLSGRGNQPQHF. This chain connects TRBV7-2 to TRBJ1-5; a weak D match, TRBD1 (5 bases). Between the trimmed V and J ends, which lost 2 bases and 2 bases, there was a span of 10 bases. This CDR3 region has 15 residues. Per the germline V gene, CDR1 is SGHTA and CDR2 is FQGNSA.